These 4 T cell receptor beta chains were all obtained from the same sample, sequenced in a study of blood T cells in healthy people across ages. A sample-barcoded 5' primer and a J-beta primer mix were used in a second PCR of roughly 7 to 12 cycles. Via MiXCR, TCRdb re-called the 5' RACE reads, giving one row per CDR3 protein. This table holds 850,000 to 1,300,000 distinct CDR3 sequences, 40% to 45% found once. Sequenced: blood. Receptors were obtained from an older woman in good health.

The chain recombines TRBV7-8 with TRBJ1-5, with D perhaps TRBD1 (6 bases). Trimming left V 5 bases short and J 0 bases short, with 14 bases between. This CDR3 comprises 16 residues. CDR1 is SGHVS, CDR2 FQNEAQ, per germline. CDR3 region: CASSPDSYPSNQPQHF. Written as DNA, the CDR3 is TGTGCCAGCAGCCCGGACAGCTATCCTAGCAATCAGCCCCAGCATTTT.

The chain couples TRBV7-6 to TRBJ1-2; TRBD1 matches at 7 bases. V was pared by 1 base and J by 4 bases, with 6 bases of the junction left unmatched. The CDR3 consists of 15 residues. Germline loops: CDR1 SGHVS, CDR2 FNYEAQ. CDR3 DNA: TGTGCCAGCAGCTTAGGCGCCGGGACAGCCTATGGCTACACCTTC. It yields the protein CASSLGAGTAYGYTF.

This clonotype was seen more than once but under ten times. The chain joins TRBV7-9 to TRBJ2-3; D is perhaps TRBD1 (5 bases). The CDR3 runs 15 residues. The V gene lost 3 bases and the J gene lost 5 bases, with 15 bases spanning the gap. Germline V gene lookup returns CDR1 SEHNR and CDR2 FQNEAQ (reference sequence). The CDR3 DNA sequence: TGTGCCAGCAGCTTTGTAGGGGCGCAAGTAGATACGCAGTATTTT. Amino acid sequence: CASSFVGAQVDTQYF.

The rearrangement uses TRBV6-2 or TRBV6-3 and TRBJ2-5; 7 nucleotides agree with TRBD1. The J call may be incorrect, as the DNA end agrees better with TRBJ2-7. This CDR3 has 15 residues. CDR1 and CDR2 (germline): MNHEY, SVGEGT. CDR3 sequence (DNA): TGTGCCAGCAGCCGCCACGCAGACAGGGAGTGCGAGCAGTACTTC. It translates to CASSRHADRECEQYF.